The clone carrying this T cell receptor beta chain has more than one count but fewer than ten. Amplification of the TCR beta CDR3 regions used RNA transcripts (as template). The first round was an RT-PCR with HTBI primers, and the second round was a multiplex PCR. MiXCR was run by TCRdb on the multiplex PCR reads, yielding one entry per CDR3 protein. The data show hundreds of thousands of distinct CDR3 sequences, 22% seen once. The data were obtained in a study of Graves' ophthalmopathy and Graves' hyperthyroidism. The CDR3 extends over 16 amino acids. J was trimmed by 0 bases and V by 6 bases; bases with no gene match: 10.

This receptor was identified in a woman between 18 and 29 years old with stable Graves' hyperthyroidism. Some clones in this sample may be carry-over from other donors' samples. Sequencing was done on a sample of peripheral blood. V and J are TRBV12-3 or TRBV12-4 and TRBJ2-7; 8 bases match TRBD2. CDR3 sequence reads: CASSSIERGTSYEQYF. The CDR3 DNA reads TGTGCCAGCAGCTCCATCGAGCGGGGGACCTCCTACGAGCAGTACTTC.